The clone carrying this T cell receptor (beta chain) was detected many times. The data stem from a study of T cells after yellow fever vaccination. One entry per CDR3 protein, called by TCRdb with MiXCR from the 5' RACE reads. The sample carries some 560,000 distinct CDR3 sequences, roughly a sixth recorded once. This CDR3 has 11 residues. V was trimmed by 0 bases and J by 3 bases, leaving 3 bases between them. Per germline, CDR1 SQVTM and CDR2 ANQGSEA. The sequencing used PBMCs, collected 5 days after the first yellow fever vaccination. This clonotype was sampled from a man aged 18 to 35 who received the YFV17D yellow fever vaccine. This rearrangement joins TRBV29-1 to TRBJ2-7; D unclear. In DNA, the CDR3 is TGCAGCGTTGAAGAGGGCTACGAGCAGTACTTC. It specifies CSVEEGYEQYF.